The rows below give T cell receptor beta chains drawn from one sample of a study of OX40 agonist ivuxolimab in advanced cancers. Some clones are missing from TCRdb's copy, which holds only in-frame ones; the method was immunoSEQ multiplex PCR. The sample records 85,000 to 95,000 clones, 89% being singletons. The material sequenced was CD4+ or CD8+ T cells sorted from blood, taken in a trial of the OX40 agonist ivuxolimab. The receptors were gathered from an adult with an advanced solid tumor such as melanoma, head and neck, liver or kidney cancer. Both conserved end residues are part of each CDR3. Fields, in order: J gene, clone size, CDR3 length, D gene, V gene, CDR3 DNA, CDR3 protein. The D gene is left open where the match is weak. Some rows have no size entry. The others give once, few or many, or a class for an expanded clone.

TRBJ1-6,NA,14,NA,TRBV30,TGTGCCTGGAACCAACGGGCAGAAAATTCACCCCTCCACTTT,CAWNQRAENSPLHF
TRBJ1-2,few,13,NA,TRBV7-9,TGTGCCAGCAGCCACGGACAAAACTATGGCTACACCTTC,CASSHGQNYGYTF
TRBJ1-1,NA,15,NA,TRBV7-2,TGTGCCAGCAGCTTAACTATACCACCGAACACTGAAGCTTTCTTT,CASSLTIPPNTEAFF
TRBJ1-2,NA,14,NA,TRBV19,TGTGCCAGTAGTGTGGGACGGTTAAACTATGGCTACACCTTC,CASSVGRLNYGYTF
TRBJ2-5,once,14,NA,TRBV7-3,TGTGCCAGCAGCTTAGTCGGGCAACAAGAGACCCAGTACTTC,CASSLVGQQETQYF
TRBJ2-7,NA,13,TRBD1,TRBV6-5,TGTGCCAGCAGCCGGGACAGAACAACCGAGCAGTACTTC,CASSRDRTTEQYF
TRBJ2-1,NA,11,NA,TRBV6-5,TGTGCCAGCAGTTACTTAGATGAGCAGTTCTTC,CASSYLDEQFF
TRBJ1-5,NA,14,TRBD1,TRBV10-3,TGTGCCATCAGCTCCGACAGGGGGCTTCAGCCCCAGCATTTT,CAISSDRGLQPQHF
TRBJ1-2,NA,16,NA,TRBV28,TGTGCCAGCAGTTCCCCCCCGGTCTCTAGAGGTGGCGGCTACACCTTC,CASSSPPVSRGGGYTF
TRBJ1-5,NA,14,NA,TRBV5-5,TGTGCCAGCAGCTTGGGGACCATCAATCAGCCCCAGCATTTT,CASSLGTINQPQHF
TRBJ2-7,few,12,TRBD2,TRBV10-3,TGTGCCATCGGACTAGCGGGAGCCGAGCAGTACTTC,CAIGLAGAEQYF
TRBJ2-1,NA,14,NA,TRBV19,TGTGCCAGTAGTGCCGATAGCGGATACAATGAGCAGTTCTTC,CASSADSGYNEQFF
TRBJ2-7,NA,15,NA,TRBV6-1,TGTGCCAGCAGTGAAGAGCCGGGTTTTACCTACGAGCAGTACTTC,CASSEEPGFTYEQYF
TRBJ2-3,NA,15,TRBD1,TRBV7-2,TGTGCCAGCAGCCGAGGACAGGGTTGGACAGATACGCAGTATTTT,CASSRGQGWTDTQYF
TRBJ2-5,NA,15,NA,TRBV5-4,TGTGCCAGCAGCTTGGGACTTTCCCTGGGGGAGACCCAGTACTTC,CASSLGLSLGETQYF
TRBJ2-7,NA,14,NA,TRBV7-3,TGTGCCAGCAGCTTAGGCGGGACGACTTCCGAGCAGTACTTC,CASSLGGTTSEQYF
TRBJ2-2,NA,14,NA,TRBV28,TGTGCCAGTTATCTCGGACAAGACACCGGGGAGCTGTTTTTT,CASYLGQDTGELFF
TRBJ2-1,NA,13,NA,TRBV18,TGTGCCAGCTCACCACCGATGGCGGATGAGCAGTTCTTC,CASSPPMADEQFF
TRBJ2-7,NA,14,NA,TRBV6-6,TGTGCCAGCAGTTACGGGGGAGAATCGGATGAGCAGTACTTC,CASSYGGESDEQYF
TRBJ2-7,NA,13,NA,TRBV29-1,TGCAGCGTTCCAGGGAAAATCCCCTACGAGCAGTACTTC,CSVPGKIPYEQYF
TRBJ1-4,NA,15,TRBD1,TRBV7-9,TGTGCCAGCAGCTTCGGGACAGGGTGGAACGAAAAACTGTTTTTT,CASSFGTGWNEKLFF
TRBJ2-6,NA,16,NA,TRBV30,TGTGCCTGGATGGGACATCCTAGCTCTGGGGCCAACGTCCTGACTTTC,CAWMGHPSSGANVLTF
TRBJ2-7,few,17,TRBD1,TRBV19,TGTGCCAGTAGTATAGCCTCCAGTGACACAGGGGTATACGAGCAGTACTTC,CASSIASSDTGVYEQYF